These 8 T cell receptor beta chains were sequenced from one sample in a study of OX40 agonist ivuxolimab in advanced cancers. Profiling relied on immunoSEQ multiplex PCR, and the TCRdb table lists in-frame clones only, not all of them. Counted here are around 70,000 clones, around 82% occurring once; the ten biggest clones make up under 7%. The source material was CD4+ or CD8+ T cells sorted from blood, sampled in a trial of the OX40 agonist ivuxolimab. These receptors were taken from an adult with an advanced solid tumor such as melanoma, head and neck, liver or kidney cancer.

The chain joins TRBV11-2 to TRBJ2-7; D not certain. Trimming left V 1 base short and J 1 base short, with 14 bases between. CDR1 is SGHAT, CDR2 FQNNGV, per germline. This CDR3 is built from 16 residues. CDR3 in amino acids: CASSLGLGATSYEQYF. Written as DNA, the CDR3 is TGTGCCAGCAGCTTAGGTCTTGGCGCAACTTCCTACGAGCAGTACTTC. The variable domain in full, with the rest retrieved from reference TRBV11-2 and TRBJ2-7, is EAGVAQSPRYKIIEKRQSVAFWCNPISGHATLYWYQQILGQGPKLLIQFQNNGVVDDSQLPKDRFSAERLKGVDSTLKIQPAKLEDSAVYLCASSLGLGATSYEQYFGPGTRLTVT.

By proportion, this clone is medium-sized (0.01 to 0.1%). V usage is TRBV4-2 and J usage is TRBJ2-1; D is perhaps TRBD2 (5 bases). In germline, CDR1 is LGHNA, CDR2 YNFKEQ. Between the trimmed V and J ends, which lost 4 bases and 9 bases, there was a span of 22 bases. This CDR3 region has 16 residues. CDR3 residues: CASSRKSGSDAREQFF. The DNA for the CDR3 is TGTGCCAGCAGCCGCAAGTCGGGGAGCGACGCCCGTGAGCAGTTCTTC.

This chain connects TRBV9 to TRBJ1-2; D is unresolved. Looked up from germline, CDR1 is SGDLS and CDR2 is YYNGEE. V was clipped by 4 bases and J by 0 bases, with 16 bases between them. The CDR3 runs to 16 residues. Written as DNA, the CDR3 is TGTGCCAGCAGCCCCTCCGGCTGGAGTGCTAACTATGGCTACACCTTC. Translation gives CASSPSGWSANYGYTF.

Comments on this clone: The sample has other DNA sequences that encode this CDR3 too. J is TRBJ1-5 and V is TRBV11-2; D gene ambiguous. This CDR3 region has 15 residues. Trimming pared 1 base from V and 4 bases from J, leaving 11 bases between. CDR1 and CDR2 from the germline V gene are SGHAT and FQNNGV. The CDR3: CASSLGPGPNQPQHF. In DNA form, the CDR3 reads TGTGCCAGCAGCTTAGGGCCCGGCCCTAATCAGCCCCAGCATTTT. Full variable domain (rest looked up from reference TRBV11-2 and TRBJ1-5): EAGVAQSPRYKIIEKRQSVAFWCNPISGHATLYWYQQILGQGPKLLIQFQNNGVVDDSQLPKDRFSAERLKGVDSTLKIQPAKLEDSAVYLCASSLGPGPNQPQHFGDGTRLSIL.

The chain couples TRBV27 to TRBJ1-6; 7 bases fit TRBD1. In germline, CDR1 is MNHEY, CDR2 SMNVEV (reference sequence). Trimming removed 7 bases from V and 9 bases from J; junction bases left unmatched: 6. This CDR3 has 13 amino acids. The chain's CDR3 is CASTRQGSSPLHF. CDR3 nucleotides: TGTGCCAGCACCCGACAGGGCAGTTCACCCCTCCACTTT.

The chain combines TRBV7-9 with TRBJ2-5, with 10 bases that match TRBD1. Germline CDR1 is SEHNR and CDR2 is FQNEAQ (reference sequence). This CDR3 is built from 15 residues. The J segment lost 2 bases and the V segment lost 1 base, leaving 1 base of the junction unmatched. The CDR3 DNA reads TGTGCCAGCAGCTTAGGGACAGGGGGGCAAGAGACCCAGTACTTC. Encoded protein: CASSLGTGGQETQYF.

The J gene is TRBJ2-7, the V gene TRBV7-2, with a possible D match to TRBD1 (6 bases). Germline CDR1 is SGHTA and CDR2 is FQGNSA. This CDR3 region has 18 residues. The germline V and J ends were trimmed by 5 bases and 0 bases, with 23 bases remaining between them. CDR3 nucleotides: TGTGCCAGCAGCGCGAGAATCTCAGTTGGGGGCCACTCCTACGAGCAGTACTTC. This sequence encodes CASSARISVGGHSYEQYF.

The chain recombines TRBV4-3 with TRBJ1-3; no clear D. The germline CDR1 and CDR2 sequences are LGHNA and YSLEER. The CDR3 has 16 amino acids. V lost 0 bases and J lost 0, with 9 bases in between. DNA of the CDR3: TGCGCCAGCAGCCAAGAAGCCCCTTCCTCTGGAAACACCATATATTTT. This encodes CASSQEAPSSGNTIYF.